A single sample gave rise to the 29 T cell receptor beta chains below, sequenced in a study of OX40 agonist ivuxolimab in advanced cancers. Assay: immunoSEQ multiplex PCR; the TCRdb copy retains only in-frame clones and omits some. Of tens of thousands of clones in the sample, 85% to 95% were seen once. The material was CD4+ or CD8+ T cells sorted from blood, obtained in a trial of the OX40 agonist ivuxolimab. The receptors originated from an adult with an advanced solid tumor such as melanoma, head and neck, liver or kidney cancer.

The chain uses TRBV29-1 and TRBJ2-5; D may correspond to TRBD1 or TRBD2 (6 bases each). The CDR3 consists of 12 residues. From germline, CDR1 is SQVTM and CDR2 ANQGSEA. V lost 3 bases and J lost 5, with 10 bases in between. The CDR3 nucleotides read TGCAGCGTTGAGGGGGCGGGGGAGACCCAGTACTTC. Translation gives CSVEGAGETQYF.

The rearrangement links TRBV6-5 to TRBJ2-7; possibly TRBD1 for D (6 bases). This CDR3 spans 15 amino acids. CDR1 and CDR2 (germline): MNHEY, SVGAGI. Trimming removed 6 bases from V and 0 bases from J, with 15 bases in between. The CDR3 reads CASSPGVASSYEQYF. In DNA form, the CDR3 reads TGTGCCAGCAGCCCAGGGGTTGCAAGCTCCTACGAGCAGTACTTC.

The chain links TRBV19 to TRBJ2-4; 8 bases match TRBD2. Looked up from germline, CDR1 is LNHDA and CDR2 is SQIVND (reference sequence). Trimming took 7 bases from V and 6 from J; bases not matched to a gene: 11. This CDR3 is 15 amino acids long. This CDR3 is CASNLNGRALNIQYF. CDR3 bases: TGTGCCAGTAACCTGAACGGGAGGGCCTTAAACATTCAGTACTTC.

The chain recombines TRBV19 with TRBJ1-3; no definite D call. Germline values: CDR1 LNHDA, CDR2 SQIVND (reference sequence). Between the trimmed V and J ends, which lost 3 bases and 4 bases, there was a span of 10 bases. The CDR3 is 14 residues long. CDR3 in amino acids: CASSMRTGGNTIYF. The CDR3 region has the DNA TGTGCCAGTAGTATGAGGACGGGGGGAAACACCATATATTTT.

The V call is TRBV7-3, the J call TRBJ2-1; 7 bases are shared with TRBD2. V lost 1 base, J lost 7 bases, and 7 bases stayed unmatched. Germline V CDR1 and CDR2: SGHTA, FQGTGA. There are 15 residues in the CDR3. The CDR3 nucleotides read TGTGCCAGCAGCTTAAATAGCGGGTTCGAAAATGAGCAGTTCTTC. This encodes CASSLNSGFENEQFF. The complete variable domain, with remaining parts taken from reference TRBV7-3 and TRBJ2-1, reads GAGVSQTPSNKVTEKGKYVELRCDPISGHTALYWYRQSLGQGPEFLIYFQGTGAADDSGLPNDRFFAVRPEGSVSTLKIQRTERGDSAVYLCASSLNSGFENEQFFGPGTRLTVL.

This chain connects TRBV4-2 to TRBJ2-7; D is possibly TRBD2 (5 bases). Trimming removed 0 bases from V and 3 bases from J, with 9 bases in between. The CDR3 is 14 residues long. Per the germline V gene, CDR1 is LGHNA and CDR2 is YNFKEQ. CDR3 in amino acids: CASSQESSSYEQYF. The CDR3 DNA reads TGTGCCAGCAGCCAAGAATCTAGCAGCTACGAGCAGTACTTC.

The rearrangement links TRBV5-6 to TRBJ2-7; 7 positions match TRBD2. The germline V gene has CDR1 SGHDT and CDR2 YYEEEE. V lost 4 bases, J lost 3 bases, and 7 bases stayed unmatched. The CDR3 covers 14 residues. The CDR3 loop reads CASSVGGSIYEQYF. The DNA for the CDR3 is TGTGCCAGCAGCGTCGGGGGGTCAATCTACGAGCAGTACTTC.

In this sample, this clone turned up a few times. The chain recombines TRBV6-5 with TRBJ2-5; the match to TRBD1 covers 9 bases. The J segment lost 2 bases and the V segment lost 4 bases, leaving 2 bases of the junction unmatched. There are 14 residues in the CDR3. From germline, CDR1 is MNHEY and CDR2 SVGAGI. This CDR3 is CASSSGQGQETQYF. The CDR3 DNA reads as TGTGCCAGCAGTTCCGGACAGGGGCAAGAGACCCAGTACTTC.

The DNA for the CDR3 is TGTGCCATCAGTGGGGGATCGCACAATGAGCAGTTCTTC. Translation gives CAISGGSHNEQFF. The chain links TRBV10-3 to TRBJ2-1; D not resolved. CDR1 and CDR2 (germline): ENHRY, SYGVKD. The CDR3 length is 13 residues. V gave up 4 bases and J gave up 5 bases, with 9 bases separating them.

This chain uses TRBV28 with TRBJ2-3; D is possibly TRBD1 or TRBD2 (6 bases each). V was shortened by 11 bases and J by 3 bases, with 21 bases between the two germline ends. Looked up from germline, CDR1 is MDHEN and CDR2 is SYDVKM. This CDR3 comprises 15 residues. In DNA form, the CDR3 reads TGTGCCTCCACCGTGGGGGCGGGACGGACAGATACGCAGTATTTT. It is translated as CASTVGAGRTDTQYF.

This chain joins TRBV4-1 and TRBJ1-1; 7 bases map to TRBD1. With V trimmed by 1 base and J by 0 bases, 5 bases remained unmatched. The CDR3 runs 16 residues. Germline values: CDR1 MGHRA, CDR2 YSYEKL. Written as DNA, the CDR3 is TGCGCCAGCAGCCAAGGTACAGGGGTCATGAACACTGAAGCTTTCTTT. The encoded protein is CASSQGTGVMNTEAFF.

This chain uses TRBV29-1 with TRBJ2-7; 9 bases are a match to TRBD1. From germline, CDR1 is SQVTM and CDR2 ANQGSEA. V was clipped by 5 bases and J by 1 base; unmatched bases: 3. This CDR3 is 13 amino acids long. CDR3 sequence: CSVYGTGSYEQYF. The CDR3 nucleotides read TGCAGCGTTTACGGGACAGGGTCCTACGAGCAGTACTTC.

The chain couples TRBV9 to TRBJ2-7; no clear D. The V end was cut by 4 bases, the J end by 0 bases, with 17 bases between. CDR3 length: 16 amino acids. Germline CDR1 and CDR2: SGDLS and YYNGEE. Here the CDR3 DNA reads TGTGCCAGCAGCCCTAAGGGCGGAACCAGCTCCTACGAGCAGTACTTC. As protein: CASSPKGGTSSYEQYF.

The CDR3 sequence: CASSVDSGSGRTDTQYF. For the CDR3, the DNA is TGTGCCAGCAGCGTGGATAGCGGGAGTGGGCGCACAGATACGCAGTATTTT. This rearrangement joins TRBV9 to TRBJ2-3; the match to TRBD2 covers 9 bases. The CDR3 runs to 17 residues. J lost 1 base, V lost 2 bases, and 8 bases had no gene match. Germline V gene lookup returns CDR1 SGDLS and CDR2 YYNGEE.

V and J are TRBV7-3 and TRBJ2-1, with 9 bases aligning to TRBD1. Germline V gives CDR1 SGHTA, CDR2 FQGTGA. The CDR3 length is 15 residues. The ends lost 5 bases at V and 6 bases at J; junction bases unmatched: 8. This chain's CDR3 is CASSPDMTGGNEQFF. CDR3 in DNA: TGTGCCAGCAGCCCCGATATGACAGGGGGCAATGAGCAGTTCTTC.

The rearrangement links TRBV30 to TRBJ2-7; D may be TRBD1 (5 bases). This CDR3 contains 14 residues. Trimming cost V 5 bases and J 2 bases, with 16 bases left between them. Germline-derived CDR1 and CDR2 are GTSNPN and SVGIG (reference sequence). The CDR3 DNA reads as TGTGCCTGGCTACCGTTCGGCAGGGCCTACGAGCAGTACTTC. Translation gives CAWLPFGRAYEQYF.

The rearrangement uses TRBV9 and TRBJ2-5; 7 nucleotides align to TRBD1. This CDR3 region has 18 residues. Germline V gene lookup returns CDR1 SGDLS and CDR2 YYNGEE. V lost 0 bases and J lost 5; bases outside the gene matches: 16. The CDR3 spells CASSVGFRETGREETQYF. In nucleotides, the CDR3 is TGTGCCAGCAGCGTAGGGTTTCGTGAGACAGGGCGTGAGGAGACCCAGTACTTC.

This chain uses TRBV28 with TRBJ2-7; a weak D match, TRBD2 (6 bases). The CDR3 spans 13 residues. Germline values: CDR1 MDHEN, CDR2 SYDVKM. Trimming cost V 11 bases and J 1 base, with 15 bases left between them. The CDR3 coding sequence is TGTGCCGGGAAGCGGGTGGGTTCCTACGAGCAGTACTTC. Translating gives CAGKRVGSYEQYF. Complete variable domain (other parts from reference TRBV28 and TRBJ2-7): DVKVTQSSRYLVKRTGEKVFLECVQDMDHENMFWYRQDPGLGLRLIYFSYDVKMKEKGDIPEGYSVSREKKERFSLILESASTNQTSMYLCAGKRVGSYEQYFGPGTRLTVT.

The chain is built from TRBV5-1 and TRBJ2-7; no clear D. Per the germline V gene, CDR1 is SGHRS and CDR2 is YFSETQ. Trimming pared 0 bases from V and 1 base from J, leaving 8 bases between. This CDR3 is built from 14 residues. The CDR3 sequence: CASSLARLSYEQYF. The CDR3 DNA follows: TGCGCCAGCAGCTTGGCCAGGCTGTCCTACGAGCAGTACTTC. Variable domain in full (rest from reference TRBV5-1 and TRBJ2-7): KAGVTQTPRYLIKTRGQQVTLSCSPISGHRSVSWYQQTPGQGLQFLFEYFSETQRNKGNFPGRFSGRQFSNSRSEMNVSTLELGDSALYLCASSLARLSYEQYFGPGTRLTVT.

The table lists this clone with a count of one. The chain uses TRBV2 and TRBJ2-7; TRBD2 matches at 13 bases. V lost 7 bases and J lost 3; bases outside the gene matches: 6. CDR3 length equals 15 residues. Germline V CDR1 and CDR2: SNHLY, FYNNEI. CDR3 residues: CASTQLAGGYYEQYF. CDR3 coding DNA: TGTGCCAGCACCCAACTAGCGGGAGGGTACTACGAGCAGTACTTC.

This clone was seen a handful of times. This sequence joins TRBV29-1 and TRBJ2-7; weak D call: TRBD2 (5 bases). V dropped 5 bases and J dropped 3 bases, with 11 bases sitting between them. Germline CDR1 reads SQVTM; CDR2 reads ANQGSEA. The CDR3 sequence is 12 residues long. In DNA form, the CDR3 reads TGCAGCGTTTTACTAGACGGCTACGAGCAGTACTTC. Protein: CSVLLDGYEQYF.

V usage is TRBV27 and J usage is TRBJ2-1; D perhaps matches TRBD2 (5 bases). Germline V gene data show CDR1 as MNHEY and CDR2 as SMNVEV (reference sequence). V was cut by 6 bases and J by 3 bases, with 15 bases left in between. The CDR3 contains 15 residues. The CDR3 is CASRTRTGNYNEQFF. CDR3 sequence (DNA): TGTGCCAGCAGGACTCGGACGGGAAACTACAATGAGCAGTTCTTC.

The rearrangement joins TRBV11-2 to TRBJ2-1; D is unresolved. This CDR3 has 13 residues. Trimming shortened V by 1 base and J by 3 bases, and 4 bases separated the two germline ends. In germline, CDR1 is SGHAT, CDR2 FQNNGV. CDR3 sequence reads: CASSLGSYNEQFF. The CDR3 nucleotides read TGTGCCAGCAGCTTAGGCAGCTACAATGAGCAGTTCTTC.

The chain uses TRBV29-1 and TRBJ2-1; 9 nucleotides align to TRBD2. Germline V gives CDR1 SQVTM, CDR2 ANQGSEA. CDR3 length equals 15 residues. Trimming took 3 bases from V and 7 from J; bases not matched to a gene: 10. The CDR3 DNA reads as TGCAGCGTTGATAAGAGGCTAGCGGGATATAATGAGCAGTTCTTC. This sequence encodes CSVDKRLAGYNEQFF.

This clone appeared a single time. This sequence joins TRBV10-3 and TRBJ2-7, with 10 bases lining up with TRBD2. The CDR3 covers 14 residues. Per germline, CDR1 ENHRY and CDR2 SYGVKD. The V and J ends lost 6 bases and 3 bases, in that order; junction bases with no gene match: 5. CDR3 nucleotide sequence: TGTGCCATCAGCGGGACTAGCGACTACTACGAGCAGTACTTC. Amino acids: CAISGTSDYYEQYF.

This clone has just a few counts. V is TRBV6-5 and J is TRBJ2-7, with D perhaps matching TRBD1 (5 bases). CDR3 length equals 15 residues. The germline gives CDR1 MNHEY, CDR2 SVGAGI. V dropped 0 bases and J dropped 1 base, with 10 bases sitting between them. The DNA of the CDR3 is TGTGCCAGCAGTTACTCGACAGACCCTTCCTACGAGCAGTACTTC. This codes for CASSYSTDPSYEQYF.

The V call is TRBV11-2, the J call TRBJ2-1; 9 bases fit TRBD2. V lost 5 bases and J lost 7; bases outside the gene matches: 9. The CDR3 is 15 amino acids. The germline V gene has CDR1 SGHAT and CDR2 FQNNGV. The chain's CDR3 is CASSPRALAGNEQFF. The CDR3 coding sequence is TGTGCCAGCAGCCCGAGGGCGCTAGCGGGGAATGAGCAGTTCTTC.

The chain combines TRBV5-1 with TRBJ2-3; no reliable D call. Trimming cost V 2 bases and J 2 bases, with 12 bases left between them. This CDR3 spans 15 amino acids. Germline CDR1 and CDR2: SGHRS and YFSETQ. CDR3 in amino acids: CASSFSPQNTDTQYF. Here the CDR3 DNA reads TGCGCCAGCAGCTTCTCCCCCCAGAACACAGATACGCAGTATTTT.

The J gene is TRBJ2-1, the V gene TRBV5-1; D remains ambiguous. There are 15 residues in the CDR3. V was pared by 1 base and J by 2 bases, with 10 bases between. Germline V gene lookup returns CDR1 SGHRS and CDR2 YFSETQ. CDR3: CASSLFPETYNEQFF. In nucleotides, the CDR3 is TGCGCCAGCAGCTTGTTCCCGGAGACCTACAATGAGCAGTTCTTC. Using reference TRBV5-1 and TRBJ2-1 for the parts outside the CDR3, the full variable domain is KAGVTQTPRYLIKTRGQQVTLSCSPISGHRSVSWYQQTPGQGLQFLFEYFSETQRNKGNFPGRFSGRQFSNSRSEMNVSTLELGDSALYLCASSLFPETYNEQFFGPGTRLTVL.